Below are 21 T cell receptor beta chains sequenced from a single sample in a study of regulatory T cells in long-lasting Graves disease. TCR beta libraries were built with iRepertoire HTBI primers and Arm-PCR of CDR3 regions. Each CDR3 protein is one row after TCRdb ran MiXCR on the multiplex PCR reads. The repertoire holds over 250,000 distinct CDR3 sequences, with around a fifth as singletons. Time point reported: persistent/refractory GD, antithyroid drugs over 5 years with positive TRAb. TCR sequences were obtained from RNA taken from PBMCs. Material: peripheral blood mononuclear cells (PBMCs), obtained when the disease was refractory, from a patient treated with antithyroid drugs. All receptors come from a female donor with Graves disease.

This clonotype was counted many times. This chain uses TRBV28 with TRBJ2-4; D is ambiguous. V was cut by 2 bases and J by 4 bases, with 9 bases left in between. Germline CDR1 MDHEN, CDR2 SYDVKM. This CDR3 spans 14 amino acids. CDR3 region: CASSLSLGKNIQYF. The CDR3 DNA reads as TGTGCCAGCAGTTTAAGTCTGGGGAAAAACATTCAGTACTTC.

This clonotype was observed many times. J is TRBJ2-7 and V is TRBV29-1; the D gene is possibly TRBD1 (6 bases). Germline CDR1 is SQVTM and CDR2 is ANQGSEA. The CDR3 loop spans 16 amino acids. Trimming left V 0 bases short and J 2 bases short, with 17 bases between. The CDR3 bases are TGCAGCGTTGAAGATCGATCATCAGGGGCGACCTACGAGCAGTACTTC. Its translation: CSVEDRSSGATYEQYF.

This clonotype was observed at least ten times. The chain carries TRBV20-1 and TRBJ2-1; 9 bases match TRBD2. With 0 bases clipped from V and 6 bases from J, the junction kept 9 bases outside the gene matches. Germline lookup yields CDR1 DFQATT and CDR2 SNEGSKA (reference sequence). The CDR3 is made up of 16 amino acids. The CDR3 loop reads CSARDSGSGRGNEQFF. CDR3 nucleotides: TGCAGTGCTAGAGATAGCGGGAGCGGTCGAGGCAATGAGCAGTTCTTC.

V and J are TRBV12-3 or TRBV12-4 and TRBJ2-6; no reliable D call. The CDR3 spans 15 residues. Trimming cost V 4 bases and J 5 bases, with 12 bases left between them. As DNA, the CDR3 is TGTGCCAGCAGTTACGCCCGGGTTCGGGCCAACGTCCTGACTTTC. Protein sequence: CASSYARVRANVLTF.

This clonotype was recorded many times. The rearrangement links TRBV5-5 to TRBJ2-7, with TRBD2 matching over 10 bases. There are 14 residues in the CDR3. The germline CDR1 and CDR2 sequences are SGHKS and YYEKEE (reference sequence). V lost 3 bases, J lost 5 bases, and 5 bases stayed unmatched. In DNA form, the CDR3 reads TGTGCCAGCAGCTCCGCTAGCGGGAGAAACGAGCAGTACTTC. It encodes CASSSASGRNEQYF.

The gene calls are TRBV29-1 and TRBJ1-5, with D perhaps TRBD1 (5 bases). V shed 7 bases and J shed 2 bases, with 21 bases lying between them. Germline CDR1 and CDR2: SQVTM and ANQGSEA. The CDR3 extends over 16 amino acids. The CDR3 DNA reads TGCAGCGATCAGCAGTGGCCGGGGGGGGGCAATCAGCCCCAGCATTTT. Translation gives CSDQQWPGGGNQPQHF.

There are many counts of this clonotype. The chain joins TRBV19 to TRBJ2-2; 8 nucleotides align to TRBD2. The CDR3 loop spans 16 amino acids. CDR1 is LNHDA, CDR2 SQIVND, per germline (reference sequence). The ends lost 5 bases at V and 5 bases at J; junction bases unmatched: 10. The chain's CDR3 is CASSLLRLARTGELFF. CDR3 DNA sequence: TGTGCCAGTAGTCTACTAAGACTAGCGAGGACCGGGGAGCTGTTTTTT.

This clonotype appeared many times. The chain joins TRBV28 to TRBJ1-2, with a tentative D call TRBD1 (5 bases). Deletions cut 5 bases from V and 2 bases from J, with 12 bases between. This CDR3 region has 14 residues. Germline loops: CDR1 MDHEN, CDR2 SYDVKM. The CDR3 protein is CASSPRVGNYGYTF. DNA of the CDR3: TGTGCCAGCAGTCCCAGGGTGGGGAACTATGGCTACACCTTC.

The rearrangement uses TRBV9 and TRBJ1-1; no firm D call. The CDR3 spans 15 residues. Trimming took off 2 bases at V and 1 base at J, with 12 bases between the two ends. Germline loops: CDR1 SGDLS, CDR2 YYNGEE. CDR3 sequence reads: CASSVDPHGNTEAFF. The CDR3, as DNA: TGTGCCAGCAGCGTCGATCCTCACGGGAACACTGAAGCTTTCTTT.

A single count supports this clonotype. The chain combines TRBV6-2 or TRBV6-3 with TRBJ2-7; D might be TRBD2 (8 bases). Germline values: CDR1 MNHEY, CDR2 SVGEGT. V was cut by 4 bases and J by 5 bases, with 21 bases left in between. This CDR3 spans 16 amino acids. CDR3 nucleotide sequence: TGTGCCAGCAGTTCGGGGGGGAACAGGGGTTGGAACGAGCAGTACTTC. Residues: CASSSGGNRGWNEQYF.

This chain uses TRBV19 with TRBJ1-4, with 8 bases lining up with TRBD1. Germline CDR1 LNHDA, CDR2 SQIVND (reference sequence). The ends lost 5 bases at V and 6 bases at J; junction bases unmatched: 2. The CDR3 consists of 13 residues. CDR3 nucleotide sequence: TGTGCCAGTAGTGCGGGACAGGATGAAAAACTGTTTTTT. Translation gives CASSAGQDEKLFF.

This clonotype was seen a few times. The rearrangement uses TRBV6-5 and TRBJ2-7; the D is unclear. Germline V gene sequence: CDR1 MNHEY, CDR2 SVGAGI. This CDR3 is built from 15 residues. V shed 2 bases and J shed 2 bases, with 13 bases lying between them. Here the CDR3 reads CASSYVSGRAYEQYF. CDR3 nucleotide sequence: TGTGCCAGCAGTTACGTTTCCGGCAGAGCCTACGAGCAGTACTTC.

The gene calls are TRBV29-1 and TRBJ2-3; maybe TRBD1 (6 bases). The CDR3 contains 14 residues. The V gene lost 6 bases and the J gene lost 0 bases, with 13 bases spanning the gap. CDR1 is SQVTM and CDR2 is ANQGSEA in the germline V gene. CDR3 in amino acids: CSVDRDISTDTQYF. The DNA for the CDR3 is TGCAGCGTGGACCGGGACATTAGCACAGATACGCAGTATTTT.

This clonotype was counted only a few times. The chain is built from TRBV24-1 and TRBJ2-5; unclear D gene. Trimming removed 7 bases at V and 2 bases at J, with 10 bases between. This CDR3 region has 13 residues. Germline V lookup: CDR1 KGHDR, CDR2 SFDVKD. CDR3 nucleotides: TGTGCCACCAGAGAAGACGGACAAGAGACCCAGTACTTC. Protein: CATREDGQETQYF.

V is TRBV19 and J is TRBJ2-7, with 8 bases matching TRBD2. The germline CDR1 and CDR2 sequences are LNHDA and SQIVND (reference sequence). Trimming at V came to 1 base and at J to 7 bases, leaving 9 bases not matched to a gene. CDR3 length: 15 residues. The DNA for the CDR3 is TGTGCCAGTAGTATAGGTCAAGCGGGAGTACGGGAGCAGTACTTC. Its protein is CASSIGQAGVREQYF.

This clonotype was counted only a few times. V is TRBV20-1 and J is TRBJ1-5; D perhaps matches TRBD1 (6 bases). The CDR3 consists of 18 residues. Germline values: CDR1 DFQATT, CDR2 SNEGSKA (reference sequence). With 3 bases removed from V and 0 bases from J, the gap between germline ends came to 21 bases. CDR3 DNA: TGCAGTGCTAGTCGAGGTAGGGACATAGAATATAGCAATCAGCCCCAGCATTTT. As protein: CSASRGRDIEYSNQPQHF.

About this clonotype itself: This may be a read error: a much more frequent sequence differs by one nucleotide. The CDR3 region is CASSLTDGLNTGELFF. CDR3 nucleotide sequence: TGTGCCAGCAGCTTAACTGACGGACTTAACACCGGGGAGCTGTTTTTT. The V gene is TRBV7-2, the J gene TRBJ2-2; TRBD2 is a possible D gene (5 bases). Trimming removed 2 bases at V and 2 bases at J, with 12 bases between. The CDR3 is 16 residues long. Germline loops: CDR1 SGHTA, CDR2 FQGNSA.

This chain joins TRBV28 and TRBJ2-5; weak D call: TRBD1 (6 bases). The J call could be wrong; TRBJ2-1 is a better fit for the DNA end. The CDR3 spans 14 residues. CDR1 and CDR2 (germline): MDHEN, SYDVKM. Here the CDR3 reads CASSLSDSYNEQFF. The CDR3, as DNA: TGTGCCAGCAGTTTATCGGACAGCTACAATGAGCAGTTCTTC.

Written as DNA, the CDR3 is TGCGCCAGCAGCCAAACGGTATACTCTGAAGCTTTCTTT. This gives the protein CASSQTVYSEAFF. The chain uses TRBV4-3 and TRBJ1-1, with no clear D. The CDR3 has 13 residues. Looked up from germline, CDR1 is LGHNA and CDR2 is YSLEER. Trimming pared 2 bases from V and 6 bases from J, leaving 10 bases between.

This clonotype was recorded a few times. The chain joins TRBV7-8 to TRBJ2-5; 8 bases agree with TRBD2. Germline assignment: CDR1 SGHVS and CDR2 FQNEAQ. The CDR3 has 16 residues. With 5 bases clipped from V and 7 bases from J, the junction kept 15 bases outside the gene matches. The CDR3 nucleotides read TGTGCCAGCAGCGGTAGTGCCGGGACCGCGGGGGGGACCCAGTACTTC. Amino acids: CASSGSAGTAGGTQYF.

This clonotype was seen ten or more times. This chain uses TRBV6-1 with TRBJ2-5, with D unresolved. V shed 5 bases and J shed 1 base, with 11 bases lying between them. The CDR3 sequence is 14 residues long. Per the germline V gene, CDR1 is MNHNS and CDR2 is SASEGT. The CDR3 region is CASSREAFQETQYF. In DNA, the CDR3 is TGTGCCAGCAGTCGCGAAGCTTTCCAAGAGACCCAGTACTTC.